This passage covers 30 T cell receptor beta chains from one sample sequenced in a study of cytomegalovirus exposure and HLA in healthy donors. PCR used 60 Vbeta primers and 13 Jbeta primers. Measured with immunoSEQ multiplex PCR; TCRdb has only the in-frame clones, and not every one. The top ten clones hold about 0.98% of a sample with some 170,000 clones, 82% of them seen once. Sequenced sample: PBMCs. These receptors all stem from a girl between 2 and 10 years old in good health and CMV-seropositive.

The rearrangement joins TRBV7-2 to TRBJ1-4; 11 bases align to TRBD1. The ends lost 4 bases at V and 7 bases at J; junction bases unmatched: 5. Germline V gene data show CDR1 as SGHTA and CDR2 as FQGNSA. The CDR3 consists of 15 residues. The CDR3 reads CASSSRTGGSEKLFF. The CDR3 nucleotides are TGTGCCAGCAGCTCACGGACAGGGGGCAGTGAAAAACTGTTTTTT.

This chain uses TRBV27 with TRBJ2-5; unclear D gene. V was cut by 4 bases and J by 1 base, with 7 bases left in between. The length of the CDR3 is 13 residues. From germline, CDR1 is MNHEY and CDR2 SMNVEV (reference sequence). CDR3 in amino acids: CASSSVIQETQYF. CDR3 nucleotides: TGTGCCAGCAGTTCGGTAATCCAAGAGACCCAGTACTTC.

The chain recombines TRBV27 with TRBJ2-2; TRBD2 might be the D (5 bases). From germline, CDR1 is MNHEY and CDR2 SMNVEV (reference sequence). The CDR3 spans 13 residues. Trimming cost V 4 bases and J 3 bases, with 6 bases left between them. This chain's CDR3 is CASSSRDTGELFF. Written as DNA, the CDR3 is TGTGCCAGCAGTTCGAGGGACACCGGGGAGCTGTTTTTT.

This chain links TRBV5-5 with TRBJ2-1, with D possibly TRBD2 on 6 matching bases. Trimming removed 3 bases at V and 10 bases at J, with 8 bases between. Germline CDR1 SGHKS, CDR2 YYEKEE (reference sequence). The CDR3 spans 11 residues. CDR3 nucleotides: TGTGCCAGCAGCTGGGACTTGGAGCAGTTCTTC. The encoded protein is CASSWDLEQFF.

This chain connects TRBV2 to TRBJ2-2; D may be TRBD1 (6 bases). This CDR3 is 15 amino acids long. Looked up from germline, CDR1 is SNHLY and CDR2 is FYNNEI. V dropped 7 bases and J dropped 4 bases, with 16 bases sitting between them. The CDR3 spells CASNGQLVFTGELFF. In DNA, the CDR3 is TGTGCCAGCAACGGACAGTTAGTATTCACCGGGGAGCTGTTTTTT.

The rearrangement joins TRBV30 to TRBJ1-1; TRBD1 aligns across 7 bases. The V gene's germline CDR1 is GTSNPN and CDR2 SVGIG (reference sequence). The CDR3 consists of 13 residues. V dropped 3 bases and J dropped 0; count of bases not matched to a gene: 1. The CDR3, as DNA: TGTGCCTGGAGGGACAGGATGAACACTGAAGCTTTCTTT. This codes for CAWRDRMNTEAFF.

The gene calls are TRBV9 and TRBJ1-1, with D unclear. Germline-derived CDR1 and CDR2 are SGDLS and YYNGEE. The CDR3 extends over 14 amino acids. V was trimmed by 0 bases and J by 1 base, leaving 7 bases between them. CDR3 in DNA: TGTGCCAGCAGCGTAGAAGTCAGGAACACTGAAGCTTTCTTT. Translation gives CASSVEVRNTEAFF. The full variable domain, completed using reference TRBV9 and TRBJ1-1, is DSGVTQTPKHLITATGQRVTLRCSPRSGDLSVYWYQQSLDQGLQFLIQYYNGEERAKGNILERFSAQQFPDLHSELNLSSLELGDSALYFCASSVEVRNTEAFFGQGTRLTVV.

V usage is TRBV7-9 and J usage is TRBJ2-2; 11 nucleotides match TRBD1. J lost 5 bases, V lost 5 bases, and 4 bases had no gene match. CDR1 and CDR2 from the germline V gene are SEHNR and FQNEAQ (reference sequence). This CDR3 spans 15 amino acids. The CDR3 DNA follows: TGTGCCAGCAGCGACGGGACAGGGGGGACCGGGGAGCTGTTTTTT. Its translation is CASSDGTGGTGELFF.

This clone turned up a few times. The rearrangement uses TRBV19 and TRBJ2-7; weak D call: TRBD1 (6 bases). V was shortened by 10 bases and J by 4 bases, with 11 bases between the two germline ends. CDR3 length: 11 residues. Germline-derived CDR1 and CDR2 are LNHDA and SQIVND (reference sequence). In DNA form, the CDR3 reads TGTGCCACCATGAGGGGGTACGAGCAGTACTTC. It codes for CATMRGYEQYF.

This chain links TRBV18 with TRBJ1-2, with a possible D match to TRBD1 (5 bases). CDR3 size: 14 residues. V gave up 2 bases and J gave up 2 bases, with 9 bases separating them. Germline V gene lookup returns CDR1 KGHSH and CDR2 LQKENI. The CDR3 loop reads CASSPADMNYGYTF. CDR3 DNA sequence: TGTGCCAGCTCACCAGCGGACATGAACTATGGCTACACCTTC.

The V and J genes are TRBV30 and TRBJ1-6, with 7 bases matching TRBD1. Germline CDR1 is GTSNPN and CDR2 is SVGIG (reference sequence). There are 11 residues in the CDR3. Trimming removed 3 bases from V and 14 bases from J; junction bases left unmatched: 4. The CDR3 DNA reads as TGTGCCTGGAGCATACAGGGGTCCCTCCACTTT. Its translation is CAWSIQGSLHF.

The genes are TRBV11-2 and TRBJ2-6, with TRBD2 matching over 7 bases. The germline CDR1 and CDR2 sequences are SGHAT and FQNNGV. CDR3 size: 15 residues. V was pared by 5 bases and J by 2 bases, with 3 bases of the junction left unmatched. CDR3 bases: TGTGCCAGCAGCCCTCGGGGGGCTGGGGCCAACGTCCTGACTTTC. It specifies CASSPRGAGANVLTF.

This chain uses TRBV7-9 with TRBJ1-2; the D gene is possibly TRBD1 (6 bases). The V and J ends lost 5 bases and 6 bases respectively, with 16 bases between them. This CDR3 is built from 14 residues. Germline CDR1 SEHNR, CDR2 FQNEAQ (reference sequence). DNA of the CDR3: TGTGCCAGCAGCCCGCCTCGGGCAGGGGATGGCTACACCTTC. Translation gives CASSPPRAGDGYTF.

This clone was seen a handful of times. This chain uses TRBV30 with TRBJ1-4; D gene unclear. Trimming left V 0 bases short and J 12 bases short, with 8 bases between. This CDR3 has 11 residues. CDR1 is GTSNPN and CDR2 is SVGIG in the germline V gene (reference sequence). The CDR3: CAWSVYSELFF. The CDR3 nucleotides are TGTGCCTGGAGTGTCTATAGCGAACTGTTTTTT.

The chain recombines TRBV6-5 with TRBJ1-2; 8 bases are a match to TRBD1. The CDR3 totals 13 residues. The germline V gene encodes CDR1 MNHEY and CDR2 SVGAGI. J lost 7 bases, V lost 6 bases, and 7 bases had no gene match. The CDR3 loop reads CASRRTGGLGYTF. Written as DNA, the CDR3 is TGTGCCAGCAGACGAACAGGGGGACTTGGCTACACCTTC.

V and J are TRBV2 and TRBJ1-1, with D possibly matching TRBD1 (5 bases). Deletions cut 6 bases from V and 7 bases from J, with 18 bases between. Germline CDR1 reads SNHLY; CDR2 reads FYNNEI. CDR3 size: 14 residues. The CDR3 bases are TGTGCCAGCAGCCCTAGGACAAGTGAGGATGAAGCTTTCTTT. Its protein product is CASSPRTSEDEAFF.

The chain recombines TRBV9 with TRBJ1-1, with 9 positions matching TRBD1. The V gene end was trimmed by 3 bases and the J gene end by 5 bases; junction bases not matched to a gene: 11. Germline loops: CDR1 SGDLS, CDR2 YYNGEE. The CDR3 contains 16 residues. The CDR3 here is CASSAPGQGVKTEAFF. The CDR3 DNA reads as TGTGCCAGCAGCGCCCCGGGACAGGGAGTTAAGACTGAAGCTTTCTTT. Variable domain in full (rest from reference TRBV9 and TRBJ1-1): DSGVTQTPKHLITATGQRVTLRCSPRSGDLSVYWYQQSLDQGLQFLIQYYNGEERAKGNILERFSAQQFPDLHSELNLSSLELGDSALYFCASSAPGQGVKTEAFFGQGTRLTVV.

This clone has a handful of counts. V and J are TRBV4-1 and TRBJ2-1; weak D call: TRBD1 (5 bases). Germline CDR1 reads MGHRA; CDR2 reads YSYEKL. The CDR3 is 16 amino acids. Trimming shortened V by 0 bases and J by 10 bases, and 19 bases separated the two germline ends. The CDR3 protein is CASSQEGLTPAGEQFF. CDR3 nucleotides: TGCGCCAGCAGCCAAGAAGGGCTAACCCCCGCAGGGGAGCAGTTCTTC.

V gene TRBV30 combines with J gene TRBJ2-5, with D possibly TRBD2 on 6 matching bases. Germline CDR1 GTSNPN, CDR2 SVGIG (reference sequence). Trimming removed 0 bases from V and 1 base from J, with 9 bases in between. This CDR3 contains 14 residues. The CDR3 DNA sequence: TGTGCCTGGAGTGTCGTAGCGGCCCAAGAGACCCAGTACTTC. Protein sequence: CAWSVVAAQETQYF.

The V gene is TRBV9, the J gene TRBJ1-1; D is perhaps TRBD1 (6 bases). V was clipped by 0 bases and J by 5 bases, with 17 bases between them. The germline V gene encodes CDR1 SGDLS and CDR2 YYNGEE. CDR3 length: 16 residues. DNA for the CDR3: TGTGCCAGCAGCGTAGCTGGCCAGGGGACTAGGACTGAAGCTTTCTTT. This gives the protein CASSVAGQGTRTEAFF.

The DNA of the CDR3 is TGTGCCAGCTCATCAAGACAGGGGGCGGGGAACACTGAAGCTTTCTTT. Amino acid sequence: CASSSRQGAGNTEAFF. J is TRBJ1-1 and V is TRBV18; 10 nucleotides align to TRBD1. Trimming took 5 bases from V and 1 from J; bases not matched to a gene: 7. CDR1 KGHSH and CDR2 LQKENI come from the germline V gene. This CDR3 contains 16 residues.

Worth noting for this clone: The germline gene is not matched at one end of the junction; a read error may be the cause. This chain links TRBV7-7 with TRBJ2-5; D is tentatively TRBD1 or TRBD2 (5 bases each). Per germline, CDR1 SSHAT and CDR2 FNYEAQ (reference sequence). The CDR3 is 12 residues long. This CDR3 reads CASRGVGETQYF. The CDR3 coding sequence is TGTGCTAGCAGAGGGGTAGGGGAGACCCAGTACTTC. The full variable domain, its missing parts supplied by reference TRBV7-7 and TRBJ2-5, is GAGVSQSPRYKVTKRGQDVTLRCDPISSHATLYWYQQALGQGPEFLTYFNYEAQPDKSGLPSDRFSAERPEGSISTLTIQRTEQRDSAMYRCASRGVGETQYFGPGTRLLVL.

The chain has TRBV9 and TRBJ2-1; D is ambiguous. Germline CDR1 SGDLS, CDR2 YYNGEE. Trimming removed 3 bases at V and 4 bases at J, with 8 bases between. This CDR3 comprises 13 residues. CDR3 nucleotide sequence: TGTGCCAGCAGCGGGGCCTGGTACAATGAGCAGTTCTTC. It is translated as CASSGAWYNEQFF.

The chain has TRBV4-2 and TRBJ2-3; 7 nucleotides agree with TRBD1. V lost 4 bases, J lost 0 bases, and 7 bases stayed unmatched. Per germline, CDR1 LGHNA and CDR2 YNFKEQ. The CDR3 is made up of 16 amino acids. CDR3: CASSLGQDSSTDTQYF. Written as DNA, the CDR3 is TGTGCCAGCAGCCTCGGACAGGACTCTAGCACAGATACGCAGTATTTT.

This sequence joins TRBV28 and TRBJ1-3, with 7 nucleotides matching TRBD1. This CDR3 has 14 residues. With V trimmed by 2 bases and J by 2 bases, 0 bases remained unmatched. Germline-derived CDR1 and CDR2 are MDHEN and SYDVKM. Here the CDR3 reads CASSLQGAGNTIYF. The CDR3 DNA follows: TGTGCCAGCAGTTTACAGGGGGCTGGAAACACCATATATTTT.

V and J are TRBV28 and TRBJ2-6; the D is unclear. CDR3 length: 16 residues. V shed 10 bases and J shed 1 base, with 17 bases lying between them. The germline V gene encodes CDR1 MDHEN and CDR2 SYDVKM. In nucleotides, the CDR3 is TGTGCCACCGCCCCCTTTTCACTATCTGGGGCCAACGTCCTGACTTTC. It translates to CATAPFSLSGANVLTF.

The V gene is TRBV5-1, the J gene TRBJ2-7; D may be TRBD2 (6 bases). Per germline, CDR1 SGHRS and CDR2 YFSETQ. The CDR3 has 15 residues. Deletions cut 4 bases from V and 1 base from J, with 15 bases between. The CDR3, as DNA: TGCGCCAGCAGCCGACCTGGAGGACTATCCTACGAGCAGTACTTC. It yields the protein CASSRPGGLSYEQYF.

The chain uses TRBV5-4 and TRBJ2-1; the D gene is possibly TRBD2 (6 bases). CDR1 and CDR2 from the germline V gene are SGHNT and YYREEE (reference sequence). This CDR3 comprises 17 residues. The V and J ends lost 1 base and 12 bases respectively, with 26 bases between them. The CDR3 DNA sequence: TGTGCCAGCAGCTTGAGGGGTGGGGGGACTCGTGAGGCGGGGCAGTTCTTC. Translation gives CASSLRGGGTREAGQFF.

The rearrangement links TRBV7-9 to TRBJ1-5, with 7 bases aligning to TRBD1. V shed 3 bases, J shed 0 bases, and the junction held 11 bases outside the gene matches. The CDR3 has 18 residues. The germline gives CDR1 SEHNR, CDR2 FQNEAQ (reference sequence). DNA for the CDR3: TGTGCCAGCAGCTTTCATCGACAGGGAGTTTATAGCAATCAGCCCCAGCATTTT. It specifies CASSFHRQGVYSNQPQHF.

CDR3 in amino acids: CASTLSAGADTQYF. CDR3 sequence (DNA): TGCGCCAGCACCCTTTCAGCGGGAGCAGATACGCAGTATTTT. The chain couples TRBV5-1 to TRBJ2-3; 8 bases map to TRBD2. Looked up from germline, CDR1 is SGHRS and CDR2 is YFSETQ. V was pared by 6 bases and J by 4 bases, with 7 bases of the junction left unmatched. CDR3 length: 14 residues.